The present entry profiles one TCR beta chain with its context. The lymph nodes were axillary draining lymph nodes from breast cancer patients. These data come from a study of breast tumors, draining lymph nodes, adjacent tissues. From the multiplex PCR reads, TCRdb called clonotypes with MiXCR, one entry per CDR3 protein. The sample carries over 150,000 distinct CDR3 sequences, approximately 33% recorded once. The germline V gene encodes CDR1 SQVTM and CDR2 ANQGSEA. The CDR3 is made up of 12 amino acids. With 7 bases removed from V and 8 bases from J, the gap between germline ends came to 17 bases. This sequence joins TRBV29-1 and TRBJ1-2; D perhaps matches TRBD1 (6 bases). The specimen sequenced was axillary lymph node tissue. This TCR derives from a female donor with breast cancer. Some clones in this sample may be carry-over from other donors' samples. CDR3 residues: CSARTDLYGYTF. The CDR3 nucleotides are TGCAGCGCAAGGACAGACCTCTACGGCTACACCTTC.